These 12 T cell receptor beta chains came from one sample sequenced in a study of blood T cell repertoires in COVID-19. Assay used: immunoSEQ multiplex PCR; TCRdb lists only in-frame clones, some missing. The profile shows about 150,000 clones, around 82% of them singletons. Sequencing used peripheral blood. The receptors stem from a human donor in a cohort sampled during active COVID-19.

The rearrangement joins TRBV6-4 to TRBJ1-1; 8 bases match TRBD1. CDR3 length: 13 amino acids. Per the germline V gene, CDR1 is MRHNA and CDR2 is SNTAGT. J was trimmed by 7 bases and V by 4 bases; bases with no gene match: 5. Here the CDR3 reads CASSGDRGGEAFF. The CDR3, as DNA: TGTGCCAGCAGTGGAGACAGGGGAGGTGAAGCTTTCTTT.

The chain recombines TRBV18 with TRBJ1-4; a weak D match, TRBD1 (6 bases). This CDR3 contains 14 residues. V was cut by 2 bases and J by 7 bases, with 11 bases left in between. In germline, CDR1 is KGHSH, CDR2 LQKENI. CDR3 coding DNA: TGTGCCAGCTCACCAGGCAGGGGCAGTGAAAAACTGTTTTTT. Encoded protein: CASSPGRGSEKLFF. The full variable domain, in which reference TRBV18 and TRBJ1-4 provide the parts outside the CDR3, is NAGVMQNPRHLVRRRGQEARLRCSPMKGHSHVYWYRQLPEEGLKFMVYLQKENIIDESGMPKERFSAEFPKEGPSILRIQQVVRGDSAAYFCASSPGRGSEKLFFGSGTQLSVL.

The gene calls are TRBV14 and TRBJ1-4, with TRBD1 as a possible D gene (5 bases). Germline V gene sequence: CDR1 SGHDN, CDR2 FVKESK. This CDR3 is built from 17 residues. Trimming took off 2 bases at V and 8 bases at J, with 21 bases between the two ends. The DNA for the CDR3 is TGTGCCAGCAGCCAACCCAACACCCTTCCAGGGCGGGAAAAACTGTTTTTT. Its protein product is CASSQPNTLPGREKLFF. The entire variable domain, with the rest obtained from reference TRBV14 and TRBJ1-4, is as follows: EAGVTQFPSHSVIEKGQTVTLRCDPISGHDNLYWYRRVMGKEIKFLLHFVKESKQDESGMPNNRFLAERTGGTYSTLKVQPAELEDSGVYFCASSQPNTLPGREKLFFGSGTQLSVL.

This clone has a handful of counts. A junction end diverges from the germline sequence, so it may reflect a read error. The chain has TRBV27 and TRBJ1-4; D might be TRBD1 (6 bases). The CDR3 totals 13 residues. CDR1 and CDR2 (germline): MNHEY, SMNVEV (reference sequence). CDR3 in amino acids: CASQGATNEKLFF. In DNA form, the CDR3 reads TGCGCGTCACAGGGAGCGACTAATGAAAAACTGTTTTTT.

The V and J genes are TRBV28 and TRBJ1-5, with TRBD1 as a possible D gene (6 bases). V was shortened by 5 bases and J by 4 bases, with 18 bases between the two germline ends. CDR3 size: 16 residues. Germline loops: CDR1 MDHEN, CDR2 SYDVKM. The CDR3, as DNA: TGTGCCAGCAGTGGGAGGGGGATTCTTGGGAATCAGCCCCAGCATTTT. Its translation is CASSGRGILGNQPQHF.

This chain uses TRBV3-1 (or the pseudogene TRBV3-2) with TRBJ2-5; possibly TRBD2 for D (5 bases). CDR1 is LGHDT, CDR2 YNNKEL, per germline (reference sequence). The germline V and J ends were trimmed by 1 base and 7 bases, with 10 bases remaining between them. The CDR3 has 13 amino acids. In nucleotides, the CDR3 is TGTGCCAGCAGCCAAGGAGGGCCTCGGACCCAGTACTTC. It codes for CASSQGGPRTQYF.

This clone was seen many times. The chain links TRBV14 to TRBJ2-7, with TRBD1 identical over 7 bases. Looked up from germline, CDR1 is SGHDN and CDR2 is FVKESK. The V segment lost 1 base and the J segment 0 bases; nucleotides outside the gene matches: 3. This CDR3 contains 15 residues. The CDR3 sequence: CASSQGRGLSYEQYF. The CDR3 region has the DNA TGTGCCAGCAGCCAAGGAAGGGGGCTCTCCTACGAGCAGTACTTC.

The rearrangement joins TRBV4-2 to TRBJ2-1, with 7 bases aligning to TRBD2. Germline V gives CDR1 LGHNA, CDR2 YNFKEQ. The CDR3 extends over 17 amino acids. J gave up 4 bases and V 0 bases, and 9 bases lay outside the gene matches. CDR3 loop: CASSQDLIGGIYNEQFF. The CDR3 DNA sequence: TGTGCCAGCAGCCAAGATCTAATCGGGGGGATTTACAATGAGCAGTTCTTC.

This clone was seen only a few times. This chain connects TRBV5-1 to TRBJ2-1; D possibly corresponds to TRBD1 (6 bases). CDR1 is SGHRS and CDR2 is YFSETQ in the germline V gene. The CDR3 covers 14 residues. The V and J ends lost 0 bases and 4 bases respectively, with 8 bases between them. The CDR3 region has the DNA TGCGCCAGCAGCTTGGAGGGGGAGTACAATGAGCAGTTCTTC. Translating gives CASSLEGEYNEQFF. The variable domain in full, with the rest retrieved from reference TRBV5-1 and TRBJ2-1, is KAGVTQTPRYLIKTRGQQVTLSCSPISGHRSVSWYQQTPGQGLQFLFEYFSETQRNKGNFPGRFSGRQFSNSRSEMNVSTLELGDSALYLCASSLEGEYNEQFFGPGTRLTVL.

This chain links TRBV18 with TRBJ2-1; D gene unclear. The germline V gene encodes CDR1 KGHSH and CDR2 LQKENI. V lost 4 bases and J 2 bases, leaving 15 bases between the germline ends. The CDR3 spans 16 residues. The DNA of the CDR3 is TGTGCCAGCTCACGCAACAGTGCTCGAACCTACAATGAGCAGTTCTTC. Translating gives CASSRNSARTYNEQFF.

The chain uses TRBV12-3 or TRBV12-4 and TRBJ2-1; D call uncertain. This CDR3 spans 11 amino acids. V dropped 6 bases and J dropped 6 bases, with 6 bases sitting between them. CDR3 amino acids: CASSPGNEQFF. The CDR3 DNA is TGTGCCAGCAGCCCAGGCAATGAGCAGTTCTTC.

This clone was detected only once. The genes are TRBV5-5 and TRBJ1-3; possible D gene TRBD1, 5 bases. The ends were cut back, 0 bases at V and 5 bases at J, with 6 bases in the middle. Germline CDR1 and CDR2: SGHKS and YYEKEE (reference sequence). This CDR3 contains 13 residues. CDR3 residues: CASSLAGRNTIYF. DNA of the CDR3: TGTGCCAGCAGCTTGGCAGGGAGAAACACCATATATTTT.